What follows describes a single T cell receptor (beta chain). Its antigen remains unknown. Only in-frame clones appear in the TCRdb table, and some are missing; sequencing was by immunoSEQ multiplex PCR. The table shows fewer than 120,000 clones, with about 87% occurring only once. This sample stems from a study of T cell responses to AZD1222 COVID-19 vaccine. From germline, CDR1 is LGHDT and CDR2 YNNKEL (reference sequence). V was clipped by 0 bases and J by 4 bases, with 13 bases between them. CDR3 length: 15 residues. Pooling was applied to second doses at about 4 or about 12 weeks. Overall study results and limits: The study found Spike-specific TCR breadth and depth rose after two AZD1222 doses.

The chain joins TRBV3-1 (or the pseudogene TRBV3-2) to TRBJ2-7, with D unclear. The TCR sequence derives from an adult who received the AZD1222 COVID-19 vaccine. Material: peripheral blood, obtained 28 days after the second AZD1222 dose. The CDR3 sequence: CASSQDPLFGYEQYF. DNA of the CDR3: TGTGCCAGCAGCCAAGACCCCCTATTTGGTTACGAGCAGTACTTC.